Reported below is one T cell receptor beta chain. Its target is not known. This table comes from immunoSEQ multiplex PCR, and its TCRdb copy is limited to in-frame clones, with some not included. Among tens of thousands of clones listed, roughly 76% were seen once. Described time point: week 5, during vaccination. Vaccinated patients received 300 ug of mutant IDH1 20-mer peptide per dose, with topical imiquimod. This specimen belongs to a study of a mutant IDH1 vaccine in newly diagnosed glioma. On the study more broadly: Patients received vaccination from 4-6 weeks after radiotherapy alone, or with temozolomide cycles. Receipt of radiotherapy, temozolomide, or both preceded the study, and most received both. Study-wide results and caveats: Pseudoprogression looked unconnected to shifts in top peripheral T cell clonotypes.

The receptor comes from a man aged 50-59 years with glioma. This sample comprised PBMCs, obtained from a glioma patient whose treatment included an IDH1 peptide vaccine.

The CDR3 region is CASSLKSSGNTIYF. CDR3 nucleotides: TGTGCCAGCAGCTTAAAGAGCTCTGGAAACACCATATATTTT. This chain connects TRBV7-2 to TRBJ1-3; the D is unclear. Germline CDR1 reads SGHTA; CDR2 reads FQGNSA. Trimming took off 2 bases at V and 0 bases at J, with 5 bases between the two ends. CDR3 length: 14 residues.